These T cell receptor beta chains were read from a single sample in a study of T cell changes during pregnancy in multiple sclerosis. Produced via immunoSEQ multiplex PCR; TCRdb's table is partial and in-frame only. The sample yields around 56,000 clones, 90% seen once. The specimen was peripheral blood, collected in the first trimester of pregnancy. The receptors derive from a female donor in good health, enrolled as a control in a pregnancy study. Both conserved end residues are part of each CDR3. The D gene is left open where the match is weak. Clone size appears in some rows only: once, few, many, or a class for an expanded clone.

cdr3_aa,cdr3_nt,clone_size,d_call,v_call,j_call
CSVERGLAGDYNEQFF,TGCAGCGTTGAGAGGGGCCTCGCGGGGGATTACAATGAGCAGTTCTTC,.,TRBD2,TRBV29-1,TRBJ2-1
CATSRAGTGAIGGYTF,TGTGCCACCAGCAGAGCGGGGACAGGGGCGATCGGGGGCTACACCTTC,.,TRBD1,TRBV15,TRBJ1-2
CASRHQRSYWGYTF,TGTGCCAGCAGGCACCAAAGGAGTTATTGGGGCTACACCTTC,few,.,TRBV6-5,TRBJ1-2
CASSEQGARYGYTF,TGTGCCAGCAGTGAACAGGGGGCTAGGTATGGCTACACCTTC,.,TRBD1,TRBV2,TRBJ1-2
CASKRTGYYEQYF,TGTGCCAGCAAGCGGACAGGGTACTACGAGCAGTACTTC,.,TRBD1,TRBV2,TRBJ2-7
CASREAIVKNIQYF,TGTGCCAGCAGGGAGGCCATAGTCAAAAACATTCAGTACTTC,.,.,TRBV6-1,TRBJ2-4
CASSLDGAFEAFF,TGTGCCAGCAGTTTAGACGGAGCCTTTGAAGCTTTCTTT,.,.,TRBV28,TRBJ1-1
CASSKSGGKNEQFF,TGTGCCAGTAGTAAGAGCGGGGGGAAGAATGAGCAGTTCTTC,once,TRBD2,TRBV19,TRBJ2-1
CASSLQTGGDYGYTF,TGTGCCAGCAGTCTCCAAACAGGGGGCGACTATGGCTACACCTTC,.,TRBD1,TRBV6-5,TRBJ1-2
CASSERGRGNQPQHF,TGTGCCAGCAGTGAAAGGGGGAGAGGCAATCAGCCCCAGCATTTT,.,.,TRBV25-1,TRBJ1-5
CASSFELAATGELFF,TGCGCCAGCAGCTTCGAGCTAGCGGCGACCGGGGAGCTGTTTTTT,.,TRBD2,TRBV5-1,TRBJ2-2
CASDSSGGAGHEQFF,TGTGCCAGCGACTCTAGCGGGGGGGCCGGGCATGAGCAGTTCTTC,.,TRBD2,TRBV6-5,TRBJ2-1
CASSSNEKLFF,TGTGCCAGTTCCAGTAATGAAAAACTGTTTTTT,.,.,TRBV19,TRBJ1-4
CASSNGGPEQYF,TGTGCCAGCAGCAACGGGGGGCCAGAGCAGTACTTC,.,.,TRBV6-5,TRBJ2-7
CASSAENRENTEAFF,TGTGCCAGCAGCGCCGAAAACAGGGAGAACACTGAAGCTTTCTTT,.,.,TRBV7-8,TRBJ1-1
CASSPWGGGDTEAFF,TGTGCCAGCTCACCTTGGGGGGGAGGGGACACTGAAGCTTTCTTT,.,.,TRBV18,TRBJ1-1
CASSDQTKGYTF,TGTGCCAGCAGTGACCAGACAAAGGGCTACACCTTC,.,.,TRBV2,TRBJ1-2